Below are 4 T cell receptor beta chains sequenced from a single sample in a study of radiotherapy plus CTLA-4 blockade in lung cancer. Clones were read by immunoSEQ multiplex PCR, and TCRdb kept only the in-frame ones, dropping some. The table lists some 70,000 clones, around 79% of them singletons. This specimen was peripheral blood, taken from a patient treated with radiotherapy plus ipilimumab. All receptors derive from a human donor with non-small cell lung cancer who had a complete response to radiotherapy plus ipilimumab.

This rearrangement joins TRBV19 to TRBJ1-2; D gene uncertain. CDR1 and CDR2 from the germline V gene are LNHDA and SQIVND (reference sequence). The CDR3 covers 13 residues. Trimming stripped 7 bases from V and 0 bases from J, with 9 bases between. The CDR3 spells CASTPPANYGYTF. In nucleotides, the CDR3 is TGTGCCAGTACCCCACCCGCTAACTATGGCTACACCTTC. The entire variable domain, with the rest obtained from reference TRBV19 and TRBJ1-2, is as follows: DGGITQSPKYLFRKEGQNVTLSCEQNLNHDAMYWYRQDPGQGLRLIYYSQIVNDFQKGDIAEGYSVSREKKESFPLTVTSAQKNPTAFYLCASTPPANYGYTFGSGTRLTVV.

The rearrangement uses TRBV10-3 and TRBJ1-1; TRBD1 aligns across 10 bases. Germline V CDR1 and CDR2: ENHRY, SYGVKD. Germline trimming cut 7 bases from V and 8 bases from J; bases unmatched to any gene: 7. This CDR3 spans 13 amino acids. CDR3 DNA sequence: TGTGCCATCAAACGAGGGACAGGGGTGGAAGCTTTCTTT. Its protein is CAIKRGTGVEAFF.

J is TRBJ2-2 and V is TRBV11-3, with D maybe TRBD1 (5 bases). The CDR3 has 17 residues. V was cut by 3 bases and J by 6 bases, with 20 bases left in between. In germline, CDR1 is SGHNT, CDR2 YENEEA. CDR3 nucleotide sequence: TGTGCCAGCAGCTTTGTCAGGGTCAACATTGAGGCCGGGGAGCTGTTTTTT. Protein product: CASSFVRVNIEAGELFF.

This chain connects TRBV11-2 to TRBJ1-1, with D possibly being TRBD1 (5 bases). There are 18 residues in the CDR3. Germline V gene data show CDR1 as SGHAT and CDR2 as FQNNGV. The V gene lost 1 base and the J gene lost 10 bases, with 28 bases spanning the gap. The CDR3 region has the DNA TGTGCCAGCAGCTTAGTAAGGATAAACAGGACTCTTACCGGGGGAGCTTTCTTT. Amino acids: CASSLVRINRTLTGGAFF.